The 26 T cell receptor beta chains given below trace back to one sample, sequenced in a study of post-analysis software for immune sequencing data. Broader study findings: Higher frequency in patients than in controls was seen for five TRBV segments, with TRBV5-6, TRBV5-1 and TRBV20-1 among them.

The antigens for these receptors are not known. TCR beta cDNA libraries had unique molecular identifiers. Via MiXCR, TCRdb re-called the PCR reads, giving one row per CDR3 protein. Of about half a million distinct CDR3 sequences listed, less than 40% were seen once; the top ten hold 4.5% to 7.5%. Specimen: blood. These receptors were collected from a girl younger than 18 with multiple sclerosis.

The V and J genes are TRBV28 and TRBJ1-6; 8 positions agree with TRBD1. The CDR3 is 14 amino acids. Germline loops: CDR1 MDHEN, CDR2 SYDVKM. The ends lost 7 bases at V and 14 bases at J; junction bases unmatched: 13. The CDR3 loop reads CASNLQGGPGSLHF. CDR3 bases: TGTGCCAGCAACTTACAGGGGGGGCCAGGATCCCTCCACTTT.

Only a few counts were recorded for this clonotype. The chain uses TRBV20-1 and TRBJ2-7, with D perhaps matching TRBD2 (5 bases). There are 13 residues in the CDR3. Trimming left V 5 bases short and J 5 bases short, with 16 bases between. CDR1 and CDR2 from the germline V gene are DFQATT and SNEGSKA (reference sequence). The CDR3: CSAQDFHGHEQYF. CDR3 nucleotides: TGCAGTGCTCAGGACTTTCACGGCCACGAGCAGTACTTC.

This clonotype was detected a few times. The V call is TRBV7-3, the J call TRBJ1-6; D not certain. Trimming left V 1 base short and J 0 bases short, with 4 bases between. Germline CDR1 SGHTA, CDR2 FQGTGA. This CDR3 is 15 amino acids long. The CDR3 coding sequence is TGTGCCAGCAGCTTAATAGGCTCCTATAATTCACCCCTCCACTTT. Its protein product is CASSLIGSYNSPLHF.

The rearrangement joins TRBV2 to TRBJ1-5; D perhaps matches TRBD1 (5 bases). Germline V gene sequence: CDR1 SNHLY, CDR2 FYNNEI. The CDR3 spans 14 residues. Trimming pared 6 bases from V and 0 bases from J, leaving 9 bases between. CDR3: CASRGAYSNQPQHF. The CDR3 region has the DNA TGTGCCAGCAGAGGGGCTTATAGCAATCAGCCCCAGCATTTT. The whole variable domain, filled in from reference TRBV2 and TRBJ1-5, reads EPEVTQTPSHQVTQMGQEVILRCVPISNHLYFYWYRQILGQKVEFLVSFYNNEISEKSEIFDDQFSVERPDGSNFTLKIRSTKLEDSAMYFCASRGAYSNQPQHFGDGTRLSIL.

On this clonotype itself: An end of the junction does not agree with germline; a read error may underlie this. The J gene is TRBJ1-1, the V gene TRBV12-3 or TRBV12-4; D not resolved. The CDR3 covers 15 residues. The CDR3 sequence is CACSHQTRMNTEAFF. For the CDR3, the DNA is TGTGCCTGCAGCCATCAGACAAGGATGAACACTGAAGCTTTCTTT.

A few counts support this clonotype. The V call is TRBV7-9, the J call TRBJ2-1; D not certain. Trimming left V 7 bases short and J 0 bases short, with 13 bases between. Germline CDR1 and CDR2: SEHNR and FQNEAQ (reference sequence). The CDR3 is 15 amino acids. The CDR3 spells CASTSFRSSYNEQFF. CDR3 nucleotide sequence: TGTGCCAGCACCTCCTTTCGGAGCTCCTACAATGAGCAGTTCTTC.

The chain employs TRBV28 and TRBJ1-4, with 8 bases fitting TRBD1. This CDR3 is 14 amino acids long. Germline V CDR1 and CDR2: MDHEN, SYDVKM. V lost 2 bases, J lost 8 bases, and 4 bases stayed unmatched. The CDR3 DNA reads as TGTGCCAGCAGTTTACTCGGACAGGGCGAAAAACTGTTTTTT. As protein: CASSLLGQGEKLFF.

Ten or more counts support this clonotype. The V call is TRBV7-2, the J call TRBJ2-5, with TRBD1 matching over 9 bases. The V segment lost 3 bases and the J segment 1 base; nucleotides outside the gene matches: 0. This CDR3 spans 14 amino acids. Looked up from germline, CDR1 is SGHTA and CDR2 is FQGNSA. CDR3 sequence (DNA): TGTGCCAGCAGCTTGACAGGGGGCCAAGAGACCCAGTACTTC. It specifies CASSLTGGQETQYF.

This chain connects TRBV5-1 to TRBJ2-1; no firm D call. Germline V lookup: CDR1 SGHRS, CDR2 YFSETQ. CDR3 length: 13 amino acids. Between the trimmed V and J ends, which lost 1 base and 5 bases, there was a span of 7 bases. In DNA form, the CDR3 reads TGCGCCAGCAGCTTGTATGCAGACAATGAGCAGTTCTTC. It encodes CASSLYADNEQFF.

For the CDR3, the DNA is TGTGCCAGCAGCCCTGGGACAGGGATACGAATCCAGCCCCAGCATTTT. It encodes CASSPGTGIRIQPQHF. The chain links TRBV6-6 to TRBJ1-5, with TRBD1 matching 9 bases. The CDR3 totals 16 residues. CDR1 MNHNY and CDR2 SVGAGI come from the germline V gene (reference sequence). Germline trimming cut 6 bases from V and 7 bases from J; bases unmatched to any gene: 13.

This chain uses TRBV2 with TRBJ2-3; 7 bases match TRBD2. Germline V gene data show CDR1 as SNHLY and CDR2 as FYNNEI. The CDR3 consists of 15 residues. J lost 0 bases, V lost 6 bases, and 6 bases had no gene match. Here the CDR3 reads CASSQRGVSTDTQYF. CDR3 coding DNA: TGTGCCAGCAGCCAGCGGGGCGTAAGCACAGATACGCAGTATTTT.

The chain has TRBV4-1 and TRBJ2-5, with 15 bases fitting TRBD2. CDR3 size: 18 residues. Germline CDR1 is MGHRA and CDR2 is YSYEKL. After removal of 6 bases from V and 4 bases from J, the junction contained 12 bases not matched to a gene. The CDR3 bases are TGCGCCAGCAGACCTGGACTAGCGGGGGGGCCGAGAGTAGAGACCCAGTACTTC. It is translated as CASRPGLAGGPRVETQYF.

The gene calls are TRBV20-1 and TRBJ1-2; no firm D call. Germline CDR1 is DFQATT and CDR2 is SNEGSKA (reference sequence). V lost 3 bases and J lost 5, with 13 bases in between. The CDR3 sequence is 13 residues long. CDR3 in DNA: TGCAGTGCTAGCCCCCCCTTAGGGTATGGCTACACCTTC. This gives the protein CSASPPLGYGYTF.

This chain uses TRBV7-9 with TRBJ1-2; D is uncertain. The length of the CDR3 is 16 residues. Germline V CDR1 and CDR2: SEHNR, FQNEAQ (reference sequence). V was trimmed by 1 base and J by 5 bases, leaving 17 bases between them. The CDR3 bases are TGTGCCAGCAGCTTAGGACGAGGGAGACTCAGTTATGGCTACACCTTC. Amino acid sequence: CASSLGRGRLSYGYTF.

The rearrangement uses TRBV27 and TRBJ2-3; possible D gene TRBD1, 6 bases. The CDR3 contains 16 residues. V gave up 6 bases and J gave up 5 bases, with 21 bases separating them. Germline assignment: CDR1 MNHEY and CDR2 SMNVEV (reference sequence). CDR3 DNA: TGTGCCAGCAGCCCTAGTTGGGCAGGGGCGAGAGATACGCAGTATTTT. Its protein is CASSPSWAGARDTQYF.

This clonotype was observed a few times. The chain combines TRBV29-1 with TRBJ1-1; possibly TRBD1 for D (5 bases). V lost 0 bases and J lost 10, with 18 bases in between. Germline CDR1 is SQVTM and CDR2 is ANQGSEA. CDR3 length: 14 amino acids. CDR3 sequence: CSVEDREGRVVAFF. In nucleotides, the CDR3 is TGCAGCGTTGAAGATAGGGAGGGACGGGTGGTAGCTTTCTTT.

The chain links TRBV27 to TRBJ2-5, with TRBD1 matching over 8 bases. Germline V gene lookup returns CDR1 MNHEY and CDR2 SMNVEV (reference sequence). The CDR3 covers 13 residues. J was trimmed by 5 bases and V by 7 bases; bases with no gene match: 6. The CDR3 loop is CASTRTGWETQYF. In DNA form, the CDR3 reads TGTGCCAGCACCCGGACAGGGTGGGAGACCCAGTACTTC.

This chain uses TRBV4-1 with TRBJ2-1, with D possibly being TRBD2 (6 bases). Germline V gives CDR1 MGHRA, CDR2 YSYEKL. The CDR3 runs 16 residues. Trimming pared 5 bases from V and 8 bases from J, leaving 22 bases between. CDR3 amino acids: CASSVPSGTLHHEQFF. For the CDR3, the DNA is TGCGCCAGCAGCGTCCCCTCCGGGACTCTTCACCATGAGCAGTTCTTC.

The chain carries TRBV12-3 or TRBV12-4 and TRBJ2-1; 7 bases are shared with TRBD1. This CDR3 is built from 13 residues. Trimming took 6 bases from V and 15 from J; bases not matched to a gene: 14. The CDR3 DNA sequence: TGTGCCAGCAGCATCATGCTGACAGGGCGAACGTTCTTC. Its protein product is CASSIMLTGRTFF.

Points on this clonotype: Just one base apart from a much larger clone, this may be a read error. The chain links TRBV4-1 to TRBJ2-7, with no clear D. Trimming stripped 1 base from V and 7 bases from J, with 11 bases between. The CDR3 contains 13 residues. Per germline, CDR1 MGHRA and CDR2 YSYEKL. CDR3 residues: CASSQATNNEQYF. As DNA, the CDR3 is TGCGCCAGCAGCCAAGCGACCAACAATGAGCAGTACTTC.

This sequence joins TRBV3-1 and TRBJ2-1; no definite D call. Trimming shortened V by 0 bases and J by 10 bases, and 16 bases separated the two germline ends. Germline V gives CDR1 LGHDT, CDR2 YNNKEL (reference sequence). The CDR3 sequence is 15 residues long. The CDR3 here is CASSQDTGSGLEQFF. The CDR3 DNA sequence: TGTGCCAGCAGCCAAGATACTGGCTCTGGTTTGGAGCAGTTCTTC.

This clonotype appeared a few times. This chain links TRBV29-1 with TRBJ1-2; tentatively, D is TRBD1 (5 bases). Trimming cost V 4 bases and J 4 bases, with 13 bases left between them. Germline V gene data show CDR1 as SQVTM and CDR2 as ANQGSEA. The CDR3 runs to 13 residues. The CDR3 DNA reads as TGCAGCGTTGTGCCCAGGGCTGGCTATGGCTACACCTTC. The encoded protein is CSVVPRAGYGYTF.

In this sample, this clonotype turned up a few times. As DNA, the CDR3 is TGTGCCAGCAGTAGGGGTGGGGACACTGAAGCTTTCTTT. This gives the protein CASSRGGDTEAFF. The chain recombines TRBV6-5 with TRBJ1-1; the D gene is possibly TRBD1 (5 bases). The ends were cut back, 5 bases at V and 3 bases at J, with 10 bases in the middle. Looked up from germline, CDR1 is MNHEY and CDR2 is SVGAGI. The CDR3 runs to 13 residues.

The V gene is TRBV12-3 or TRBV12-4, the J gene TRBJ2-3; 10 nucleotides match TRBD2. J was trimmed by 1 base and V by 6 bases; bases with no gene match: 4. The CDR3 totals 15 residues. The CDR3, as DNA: TGTGCCAGCAGAGTGAGCGGGGGGGGCACAGATACGCAGTATTTT. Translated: CASRVSGGGTDTQYF.

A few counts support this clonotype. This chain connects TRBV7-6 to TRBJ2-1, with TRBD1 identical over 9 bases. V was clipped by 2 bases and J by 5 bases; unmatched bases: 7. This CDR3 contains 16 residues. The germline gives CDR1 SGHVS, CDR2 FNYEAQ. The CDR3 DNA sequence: TGTGCCAGCAGCTTATTGACGGGACAGGGCCACAATGAGCAGTTCTTC. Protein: CASSLLTGQGHNEQFF.

Written as DNA, the CDR3 is TGCAGTGCTAGAAGGGAAATGAACACTGAAGCTTTCTTT. Its translation: CSARREMNTEAFF. This chain joins TRBV20-1 and TRBJ1-1; no firm D call. The CDR3 is 13 residues long. In germline, CDR1 is DFQATT, CDR2 SNEGSKA (reference sequence). V was pared by 2 bases and J by 0 bases, with 7 bases between.